This TCR beta chain originates from a study of shared clonotypes between healthy human individuals. Study in general: Ranging from 18 to 49 in age, donors were two women and a few men.

A split of CD4+ cells into CD45RA+ naive and CD45RA-negative memory subsets was performed. With V trimmed by 4 bases and J by 4 bases, 4 bases remained unmatched. From germline, CDR1 is SGHRS and CDR2 YFSETQ. The CDR3 is 15 residues long. Profiled with immunoSEQ multiplex PCR; TCRdb holds only in-frame clones, not every one. The table lists hundreds of thousands of clones, 74% of them singletons. The receptor's source is a woman in her twenties or thirties in good health. Material for sequencing was memory CD4+ T cells sorted from blood. Noted subset: CD45RA-negative fraction. The rearrangement links TRBV5-1 to TRBJ2-2; TRBD2 agrees at 10 bases. CDR3 in amino acids: CASSPVAGGTGELFF. CDR3 coding DNA: TGCGCCAGCAGCCCAGTAGCGGGAGGCACCGGGGAGCTGTTTTTT.